This TCR beta chain came from a study of T-cell reconstitution after alpha-beta-depleted transplantation in children. Study-level findings and limits: Alpha-beta T cells about two months after transplant reportedly derived from several hundred expanded graft clones.

As for this clonotype: Its matching antigen is unknown.

Preparation of the TCRbeta library was carried out with unique molecular identifiers. A single record per CDR3 protein comes from TCRdb applying MiXCR to the PCR reads. The sample has roughly 570,000 distinct CDR3 sequences, over 20% seen once. V lost 10 bases to trimming and J lost 1 base; unmatched junction nucleotides: 4. CDR1 and CDR2 from the germline V gene are ENHRY and SYGVKD. The CDR3 loop spans 14 amino acids. Sequenced material: PBMCs, taken before TCRalphabeta/CD19-depleted stem cell transplant. The sequence was collected from a boy under two years old with Wiskott-Aldrich syndrome, due to receive a stem cell transplant. The chain uses TRBV10-3 and TRBJ2-3; 11 bases fit TRBD2. CDR3 nucleotides: TGTGCCAGCTCGACTAGCGGGGGCACAGATACGCAGTATTTT. Protein sequence: CASSTSGGTDTQYF.